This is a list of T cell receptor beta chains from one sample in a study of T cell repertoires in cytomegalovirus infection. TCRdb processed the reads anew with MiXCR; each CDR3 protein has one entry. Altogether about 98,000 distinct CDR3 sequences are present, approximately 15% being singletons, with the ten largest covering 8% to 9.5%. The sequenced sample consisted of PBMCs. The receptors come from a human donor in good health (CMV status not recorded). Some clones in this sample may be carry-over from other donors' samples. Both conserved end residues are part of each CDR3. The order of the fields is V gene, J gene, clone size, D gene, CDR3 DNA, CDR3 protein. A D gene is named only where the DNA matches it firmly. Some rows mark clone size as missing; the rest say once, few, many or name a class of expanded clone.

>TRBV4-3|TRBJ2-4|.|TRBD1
TGCGCCAGCAGCCAAGATAGTAGAGCACAGGGGGGCATTCAGTACTTC
CASSQDSRAQGGIQYF
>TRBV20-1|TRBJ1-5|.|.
TGCAGTGTAGGATCAGGCATCAATCAGCCCCAGCATTTT
CSVGSGINQPQHF
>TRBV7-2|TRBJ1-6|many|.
TGTGCCAGCAGCTCGCAGTCCTATAATTCACCCCTCCACTTT
CASSSQSYNSPLHF
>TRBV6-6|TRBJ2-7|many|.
TGTGCCAGCAGTTATTCCGTGGTCGAGCAGTACTTC
CASSYSVVEQYF
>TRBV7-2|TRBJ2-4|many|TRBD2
TGTGCCAGCAGTTTCATCCTCCTAGCGGGGGGCGGGGCCAAAAACATTCAGTACTTC
CASSFILLAGGGAKNIQYF
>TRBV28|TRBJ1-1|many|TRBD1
TGTGCCAGCAGTCCCCGACAGGGACGCGCAGCTTTCTTT
CASSPRQGRAAFF
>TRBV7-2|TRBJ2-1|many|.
TGTGCCAGCAGTGCAAGGGGGGCCGAGGGGTTTGGTGAGCAGTTCTTC
CASSARGAEGFGEQFF
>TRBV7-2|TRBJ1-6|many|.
TGTGCCAGCAGCTTACTCGTAAGCGGTTCACCCCTCCACTTT
CASSLLVSGSPLHF
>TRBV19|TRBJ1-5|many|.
TGTGCCAGTAGCCCCGCAGGGTATCAGCCCCAGCATTTT
CASSPAGYQPQHF
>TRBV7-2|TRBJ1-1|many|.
TGTGCCAGCAGCTTAGCGGGACTCCTGAACACTGAAGCTTTCTTT
CASSLAGLLNTEAFF
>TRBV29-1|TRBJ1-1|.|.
TGCAGCGTACCATCCGGGGGCACTGAAGCTTTCTTT
CSVPSGGTEAFF
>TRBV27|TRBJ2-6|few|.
TGTGCCAGCAGTTCGTATGGAAAGGCTGGGGCCAACGTCCTGACTTTC
CASSSYGKAGANVLTF
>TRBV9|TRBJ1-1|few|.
TGTGCCAGCAGCGTATACGGGGGAAAGGACACTGAAGCTTTCTTT
CASSVYGGKDTEAFF
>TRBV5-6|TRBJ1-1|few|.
TGTGCCAGCAGCGAGTCCCGGGGGGCCATGAACACTGAAGCTTTCTTT
CASSESRGAMNTEAFF
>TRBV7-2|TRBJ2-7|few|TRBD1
TGTGCCAGCAGCAAGAGACAGGGCTACTACGAGCAGTACTTC
CASSKRQGYYEQYF
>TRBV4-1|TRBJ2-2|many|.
TGCGCCAGCAGCCAAGAACGCACCGGGGAGCTGTTTTTT
CASSQERTGELFF
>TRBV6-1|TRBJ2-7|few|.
TGTGCCAGCAGCTTTGACAGTGCAAGCTCCTACGAGCAGTACTTC
CASSFDSASSYEQYF
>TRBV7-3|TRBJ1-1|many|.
TGTGCCAGCAGCTTTCAGAGGGAGGGTGAAGCTTTCTTT
CASSFQREGEAFF
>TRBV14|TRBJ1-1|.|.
TGTGCCAGCAGCCCCCTAGGGGTAAGCACTGAAGCTTTCTTT
CASSPLGVSTEAFF
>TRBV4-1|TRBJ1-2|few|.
TGCGCCAGCAGCCAAGGGCAGTTAGGACGACGGCACTATGGCTACACCTTC
CASSQGQLGRRHYGYTF
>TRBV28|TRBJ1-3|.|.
TGTGCCAGCAGGACGGCCCGGGACACCATATATTTT
CASRTARDTIYF
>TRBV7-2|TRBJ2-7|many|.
TGTGCCAGCAGCCCCCGGGTATTCCGCTCCCTATACGAGCAGTACTTC
CASSPRVFRSLYEQYF
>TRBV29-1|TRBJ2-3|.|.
TGCAGCGTTGACCCAAGCGGCGGCGATACGCAGTATTTT
CSVDPSGGDTQYF
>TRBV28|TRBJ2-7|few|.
TGTGCCAGCAGTCCCTCCCAGTTACAGGGTAACGAGCAGTACTTC
CASSPSQLQGNEQYF
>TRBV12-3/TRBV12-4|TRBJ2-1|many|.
TGTGCCAGCAGTTTCACGAGCGGGCAGACCAAAGAGCAGTTCTTC
CASSFTSGQTKEQFF
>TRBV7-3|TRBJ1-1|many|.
TGTGCCAGCAGCCTAACCGGGGGAGGGACTACTGTGAACACTGAAGCTTTCTTT
CASSLTGGGTTVNTEAFF
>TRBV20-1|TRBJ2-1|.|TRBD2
TGCAGTGCCCTTGCTAGCGGGGGGCCGAGCTCCTACAATGAGCAGTTCTTC
CSALASGGPSSYNEQFF
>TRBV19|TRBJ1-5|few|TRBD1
TGTGCCAGTAGCGTACAGGGGGGCAATCAGCCCCAGCATTTT
CASSVQGGNQPQHF
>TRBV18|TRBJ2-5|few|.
TGTGCCAGCTCGACAGTTCCCGAAGAGACCCAGTACTTC
CASSTVPEETQYF
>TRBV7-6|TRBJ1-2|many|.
TGTGCCAGCAGCTTAGAGGAAAACTATGGCTACACCTTC
CASSLEENYGYTF
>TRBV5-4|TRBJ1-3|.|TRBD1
TGTGCCAGCAGCTCTCGGACAGGCAGAAACACCATATATTTT
CASSSRTGRNTIYF
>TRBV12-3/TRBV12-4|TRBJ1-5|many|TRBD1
TGTGCCAGCAGTTTTGACAGGGTCTATCAGCCCCAGCATTTT
CASSFDRVYQPQHF
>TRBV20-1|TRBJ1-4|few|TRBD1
TGCAGTGCTAGAGGAACAGGGGGAGTTGGTAATGAAAAACTGTTTTTT
CSARGTGGVGNEKLFF
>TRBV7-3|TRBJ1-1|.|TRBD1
TGTGCCAGCAGCTTAACCCCAGGGGGCCGCGCCATAAATGCTTTCTTT
CASSLTPGGRAINAFF
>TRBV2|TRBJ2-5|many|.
TGTGCCAGCAGCTCCATTGAAGAGACCCAGTACTTC
CASSSIEETQYF
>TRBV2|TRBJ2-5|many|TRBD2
TGTGCCAGCAGTTTAGCGGGGGGCGTGGAGACCCAGTACTTC
CASSLAGGVETQYF
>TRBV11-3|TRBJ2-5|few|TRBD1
TGTGCCAGCAGCTCAGGGGGTGGGGAAGAGACCCAGTACTTC
CASSSGGGEETQYF
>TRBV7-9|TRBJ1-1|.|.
TGTGCCAGCAACCCACCTAGCATGAACACTGAAGCTTTCTTT
CASNPPSMNTEAFF
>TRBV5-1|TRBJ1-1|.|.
TGCGCCAGCAGCTTTGTCTTTGGACAGTCCACTGAAGCTTTCTTT
CASSFVFGQSTEAFF
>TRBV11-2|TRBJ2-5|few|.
TGTGCCAGCAGCTGGGGTGGGGGCGCCGAAGAGACCCAGTACTTC
CASSWGGGAEETQYF
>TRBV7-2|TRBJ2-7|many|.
TGTGCCAGCAGCTCTACCGGGCCGCCTCACGAGCAGTACTTC
CASSSTGPPHEQYF
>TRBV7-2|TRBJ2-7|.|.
TGTGCCAGCAGCCCCCAACAGGGCTACGAGCAGTACTTC
CASSPQQGYEQYF
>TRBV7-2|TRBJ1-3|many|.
TGTGCCAGCAGCTTAGTCAGCTTCTCTGGAAACACCATATATTTT
CASSLVSFSGNTIYF
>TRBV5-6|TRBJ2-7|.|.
TGTGCCAGCACCAGGAGGGGGACATTCTACGAGCAGTACTTC
CASTRRGTFYEQYF
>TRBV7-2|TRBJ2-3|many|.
TGTGCCAGCAGCTTAGCTGGCATAACAGATACGCAGTATTTT
CASSLAGITDTQYF